This T cell receptor (beta chain) originates from a study of cytomegalovirus exposure and HLA in healthy donors. General study findings and limits: The tendency of first-cohort TCR clusters to co-occur in the 90 to 150 validation repertoires was the finding of a later analysis. Specific recognition of CMV antigens was confirmed in vitro for a few chains (all CMV-associated).

Only in-frame clones appear in the TCRdb table, and some are missing; sequencing was by immunoSEQ multiplex PCR. The top ten hold around 3.4% of the sample, which has roughly 150,000 clones, approximately 91% seen once. With 1 base clipped from V and 8 bases from J, the junction kept 7 bases outside the gene matches. Germline CDR1 reads LNHNV; CDR2 reads YYDKDF (reference sequence). This CDR3 region has 15 residues. Comments on this clone: The target antigen is unknown.

V is TRBV15 and J is TRBJ2-1; 8 nucleotides match TRBD2. The receptor was derived from a woman between 18 and 29 years old in good health and CMV-seropositive. Specimen: PBMCs. CDR3 loop: CATSRGPAGEDEQFF. The CDR3 DNA reads TGTGCCACCAGCAGAGGCCCAGCGGGAGAAGATGAGCAGTTCTTC.